This entry lists 21 T cell receptor beta chains sequenced from one sample in a study of T cells in Graves' hyperthyroidism and ophthalmopathy. The source material, RNA transcripts, was used to amplify TCR beta CDR3 regions. TCR CDR3 regions were first amplified by RT-PCR with HTBI primers. TCRdb fed the multiplex PCR reads into MiXCR, producing one record per CDR3 protein. Here the sample spans about 290,000 distinct CDR3 sequences, more than 15% being singletons. Sequenced sample: blood. These receptors were collected from a woman aged 55-70 years with Graves' ophthalmopathy.

Remarks on this clonotype: This may arise from a read error, as a much more abundant clone is one base away. The J gene is TRBJ1-5, the V gene TRBV7-2; D remains unclear. Looked up from germline, CDR1 is SGHTA and CDR2 is FQGNSA. CDR3 length: 13 residues. CDR3 amino acids: CVSRRNSNQPQHF. The CDR3 nucleotides are TGTGTCAGCAGACGGAATAGCAATCAGCCCCAGCATTTT.

The chain combines TRBV5-1 with TRBJ2-7; D is perhaps TRBD1 (5 bases). The germline gives CDR1 SGHRS, CDR2 YFSETQ. The CDR3 totals 14 residues. Deletions cut 0 bases from V and 5 bases from J, with 12 bases between. The CDR3 here is CASSLAGRVDEQYF. DNA for the CDR3: TGCGCCAGCAGCTTGGCTGGCAGGGTGGACGAGCAGTACTTC.

This clonotype was seen many times. The V gene is TRBV28, the J gene TRBJ2-7; D remains unclear. The CDR3 runs to 16 residues. The V end was cut by 7 bases, the J end by 4 bases, with 23 bases between. Germline values: CDR1 MDHEN, CDR2 SYDVKM. CDR3 DNA: TGTGCCAGCAACCCCTCAGGTCCAGGTTCGAGATACGAGCAGTACTTC. Translated: CASNPSGPGSRYEQYF.

The gene calls are TRBV5-4 and TRBJ1-2; D might be TRBD1 (5 bases). Germline CDR1 and CDR2: SGHNT and YYREEE (reference sequence). Trimming took off 4 bases at V and 7 bases at J, with 14 bases between the two ends. This CDR3 spans 13 amino acids. Here the CDR3 DNA reads TGTGCCAGCAGCACTCAGGGTCAACGTGGCTACACCTTC. Translating it yields CASSTQGQRGYTF.

This clonotype has only a few counts. The J gene is TRBJ2-3, the V gene TRBV5-6, with D tentatively TRBD1 (6 bases). This CDR3 has 13 amino acids. Germline-derived CDR1 and CDR2 are SGHDT and YYEEEE. The V end was cut by 4 bases, the J end by 4 bases, with 10 bases between. This CDR3 is CASSIRGSDTQYF. The CDR3 DNA reads TGTGCCAGCAGCATAAGGGGGTCAGATACGCAGTATTTT.

This clonotype was picked up a small number of times. The chain recombines TRBV11-2 with TRBJ2-5; 9 bases align to TRBD1. This CDR3 is 14 amino acids long. V was pared by 5 bases and J by 4 bases, with 5 bases of the junction left unmatched. CDR1 SGHAT and CDR2 FQNNGV come from the germline V gene. In nucleotides, the CDR3 is TGTGCCAGCAGCGCCCACAGGGGGCGAGAGACCCAGTACTTC. This translates into CASSAHRGRETQYF.

The V call is TRBV6-2 or TRBV6-3, the J call TRBJ2-7; D might be TRBD1 or TRBD2, each matching 5 bases. The V end lost 7 bases, the J end lost 0 bases, and 16 bases lay between the germline ends. This CDR3 contains 15 residues. Germline-derived CDR1 and CDR2 are MNHEY and SVGEGT. CDR3 DNA: TGTGCCAGCACCCCATCCCGGGACGTCTCCTACGAGCAGTACTTC. Amino acids: CASTPSRDVSYEQYF.

This clonotype was seen a handful of times. The chain carries TRBV5-1 and TRBJ1-1, with 7 nucleotides matching TRBD1. The trim removed 3 bases at V and 3 bases at J, leaving 8 bases unmatched. CDR1 SGHRS and CDR2 YFSETQ come from the germline V gene. The CDR3 has 15 residues. CDR3 in amino acids: CASSYETGDYTEAFF. The CDR3 DNA follows: TGCGCCAGCAGCTACGAAACAGGGGATTACACTGAAGCTTTCTTT.

The rearrangement uses TRBV15 and TRBJ2-1, with 7 nucleotides matching TRBD1. From germline, CDR1 is LNHNV and CDR2 YYDKDF (reference sequence). The CDR3 is 14 residues long. Trimming removed 5 bases from V and 12 bases from J; junction bases left unmatched: 13. The CDR3 protein is CATSLRQGSGGQFF. As DNA, the CDR3 is TGTGCCACCAGCCTCCGACAGGGCTCAGGGGGGCAGTTCTTC. Together with reference TRBV15 and TRBJ2-1, the CDR3 gives the full variable domain: DAMVIQNPRYQVTQFGKPVTLSCSQTLNHNVMYWYQQKSSQAPKLLFHYYDKDFNNEADTPDNFQSRRPNTSFCFLDIRSPGLGDTAMYLCATSLRQGSGGQFFGPGTRLTVL.

A single count supports this clonotype. The J gene is TRBJ1-5, the V gene TRBV10-1; a possible D gene is TRBD1 (6 bases). V was pared by 1 base and J by 4 bases, with 32 bases between. The germline V gene encodes CDR1 WNHNN and CDR2 SYGVQD (reference sequence). The CDR3 covers 22 residues. This CDR3 reads CASSECRFRGSGPIIKNQPQHF. The CDR3 nucleotides read TGCGCCAGCAGTGAGTGTCGGTTTAGGGGGAGTGGGCCGATTATCAAGAATCAGCCCCAGCATTTT.

This clonotype was seen at least ten times. The chain couples TRBV7-8 to TRBJ1-1; D call uncertain. The CDR3 covers 13 residues. The germline V and J ends were trimmed by 4 bases and 10 bases, with 16 bases remaining between them. Germline CDR1 reads SGHVS; CDR2 reads FQNEAQ. CDR3 sequence (DNA): TGTGCCAGCAGCTCCTCCCTCGGACGGGGAGCTTTCTTT. Its protein is CASSSSLGRGAFF. Looking up the rest from reference TRBV7-8 and TRBJ1-1 gives the full variable domain: GAGVSQSPRYKVAKRGQDVALRCDPISGHVSLFWYQQALGQGPEFLTYFQNEAQLDKSGLPSDRFFAERPEGSVSTLKIQRTQQEDSAVYLCASSSSLGRGAFFGQGTRLTVV.

The rearrangement joins TRBV7-2 to TRBJ1-4; TRBD1 agrees at 8 bases. Germline CDR1 and CDR2: SGHTA and FQGNSA. CDR3 size: 15 residues. J gave up 11 bases and V 0 bases, and 8 bases lay outside the gene matches. CDR3 region: CASSLAPGQGGKLFF. CDR3 sequence (DNA): TGTGCCAGCAGCTTAGCCCCCGGACAGGGAGGGAAACTGTTTTTT.

The CDR3 here is CASSLTDRGMGSYEQYF. The CDR3 DNA reads TGTGCCAGCAGTCTCACCGACAGGGGAATGGGGTCCTACGAGCAGTACTTC. V and J are TRBV12-3 or TRBV12-4 and TRBJ2-7; 8 nucleotides match TRBD1. V trimming: 5 bases; J trimming: 1 base; junction bases outside the gene matches: 13. This CDR3 has 17 amino acids.

This clonotype appeared once. Sequence at one end of the junction differs from germline and may be a read error. This chain's CDR3 is CASSAWSSGANVLTF. DNA for the CDR3: TGTGCCAGCAGCGCTTGGAGCTCTGGGGCCAACGTCCTGACTTTC. The chain joins TRBV5-1 to TRBJ2-6; no firm D call. The V gene's germline CDR1 is SGHRS and CDR2 YFSETQ. The CDR3 spans 15 residues. The full variable domain, its missing parts supplied by reference TRBV5-1 and TRBJ2-6, is KAGVTQTPRYLIKTRGQQVTLSCSPISGHRSVSWYQQTPGQGLQFLFEYFSETQRNKGNFPGRFSGRQFSNSRSEMNVSTLELGDSALYLCASSAWSSGANVLTFGAGSRLTVL.

This clonotype was observed at least ten times. The chain employs TRBV12-3 or TRBV12-4 and TRBJ2-6, with D hard to call. The V end lost 6 bases, the J end lost 4 bases, and 10 bases lay between the germline ends. This CDR3 has 14 residues. CDR3: CASSPTTGANVLTF. The CDR3 DNA reads as TGTGCCAGCAGCCCCACCACAGGGGCCAACGTCCTGACTTTC.

This chain links TRBV10-3 with TRBJ1-4; 9 bases align to TRBD1. Germline CDR1 and CDR2: ENHRY and SYGVKD. Trimming at V came to 10 bases and at J to 4 bases, leaving 4 bases not matched to a gene. The CDR3 loop spans 13 amino acids. Here the CDR3 reads CATWTGVNEKLFF. The CDR3 DNA reads as TGTGCCACGTGGACAGGGGTTAATGAAAAACTGTTTTTT.

This clonotype ranks as medium-sized. This chain connects TRBV11-1 to TRBJ1-2; D perhaps matches TRBD1 (5 bases). The germline V and J ends were trimmed by 3 bases and 6 bases, with 14 bases remaining between them. There are 14 residues in the CDR3. Germline-derived CDR1 and CDR2 are SGHAT and FQDESV (reference sequence). The chain's CDR3 is CASSFGSGVDGYTF. Here the CDR3 DNA reads TGTGCCAGCAGCTTCGGGTCGGGGGTTGATGGCTACACCTTC. The full variable domain, in which reference TRBV11-1 and TRBJ1-2 provide the parts outside the CDR3, is EAEVAQSPRYKITEKSQAVAFWCDPISGHATLYWYRQILGQGPELLVQFQDESVVDDSQLPKDRFSAERLKGVDSTLKIQPAELGDSAMYLCASSFGSGVDGYTFGSGTRLTVV.

This clonotype has more than one count but fewer than ten. This chain joins TRBV5-6 and TRBJ2-3, with 14 bases aligning to TRBD2. The CDR3 spans 17 residues. The ends lost 6 bases at V and 4 bases at J; junction bases unmatched: 10. Germline V gene lookup returns CDR1 SGHDT and CDR2 YYEEEE. CDR3 sequence (DNA): TGTGCCAGCAACGGGAGACTAGCGGGAGGGGGCTCAGATACGCAGTATTTT. Translating gives CASNGRLAGGGSDTQYF.

This clonotype appeared many times. The chain links TRBV2 to TRBJ2-7; TRBD1 or TRBD2 may be the D gene (5 bases each). Trimming took 7 bases from V and 5 from J, leaving 21 bases between them. This CDR3 has 15 amino acids. CDR1 and CDR2 from the germline V gene are SNHLY and FYNNEI. The CDR3 reads CASKKGLIGDDEQYF. The CDR3 DNA is TGTGCCAGCAAAAAGGGGCTCATAGGGGACGACGAGCAGTACTTC. Full variable domain (missing parts from reference TRBV2 and TRBJ2-7): EPEVTQTPSHQVTQMGQEVILRCVPISNHLYFYWYRQILGQKVEFLVSFYNNEISEKSEIFDDQFSVERPDGSNFTLKIRSTKLEDSAMYFCASKKGLIGDDEQYFGPGTRLTVT.

This clonotype was seen a few times. V is TRBV18 and J is TRBJ2-2, with D unresolved. Trimming left V 5 bases short and J 2 bases short, with 12 bases between. Germline-derived CDR1 and CDR2 are KGHSH and LQKENI. There are 15 residues in the CDR3. CDR3 residues: CASSANSANTGELFF. The CDR3 nucleotides are TGTGCCAGCTCAGCAAACAGCGCCAACACCGGGGAGCTGTTTTTT.

About this clonotype itself: A clone one base away is much larger, so this may be a read error. The chain is built from TRBV20-1 and TRBJ2-4, with 7 bases that match TRBD2. The CDR3 sequence is 14 residues long. In germline, CDR1 is DFQATT, CDR2 SNEGSKA (reference sequence). V shed 6 bases, J shed 4 bases, and the junction held 9 bases outside the gene matches. The DNA of the CDR3 is TGCAGTGCCCGAGACTGGGGGGGTAAAAACATTCAGTACTTC. Amino acids: CSARDWGGKNIQYF.